These 7 T cell receptor beta chains share one sample of origin, sequenced in a study of cytomegalovirus exposure and HLA in healthy donors. Primers included in the PCR were 60 Vbeta and 13 Jbeta primers. Method: immunoSEQ multiplex PCR; TCRdb's copy keeps in-frame clones and lacks some. The sample has about 59,000 clones; 83% are singletons. The specimen was PBMCs. All receptors derive from a human donor in good health.

This clone was seen just once. The V and J genes are TRBV2 and TRBJ2-1; D not resolved. Germline CDR1 reads SNHLY; CDR2 reads FYNNEI. The CDR3 is 14 amino acids. Trimming removed 11 bases from V and 13 bases from J, with 27 bases in between. The CDR3 is CASHVELLPRRQFF. The CDR3 DNA reads as TGTGCCTCTCACGTGGAGCTCCTGCCTAGAAGACAGTTCTTC.

The chain is built from TRBV5-1 and TRBJ1-3, with a possible D match to TRBD1 (5 bases). This CDR3 is built from 16 residues. Germline values: CDR1 SGHRS, CDR2 YFSETQ. With 0 bases removed from V and 3 bases from J, the gap between germline ends came to 13 bases. In nucleotides, the CDR3 is TGCGCCAGCAGCTTGGTTGGGGGGACGTATGGAAACACCATATATTTT. It yields the protein CASSLVGGTYGNTIYF.

This chain joins TRBV13 and TRBJ2-3, with 15 nucleotides matching TRBD2. After removal of 5 bases from V and 3 bases from J, the junction contained 12 bases not matched to a gene. Germline CDR1 reads PRHDT; CDR2 reads FYEKMQ (reference sequence). CDR3 length: 19 residues. The CDR3 region has the DNA TGTGCCAGCAGCGCCCACTGGACTAGCGGGGGGGCGGGGACAGATACGCAGTATTTT. It specifies CASSAHWTSGGAGTDTQYF. The full variable domain, rest sourced from reference TRBV13 and TRBJ2-3, is AAGVIQSPRHLIKEKRETATLKCYPIPRHDTVYWYQQGPGQDPQFLISFYEKMQSDKGSIPDRFSAQQFSDYHSELNMSSLELGDSALYFCASSAHWTSGGAGTDTQYFGPGTRLTVL.

This clone occurred once. The V gene is TRBV2, the J gene TRBJ2-2; 12 bases match TRBD1. J gave up 6 bases and V 6 bases, and 2 bases lay outside the gene matches. CDR1 and CDR2 from the germline V gene are SNHLY and FYNNEI. The CDR3 loop spans 14 amino acids. The CDR3 is CASSGTGGPGELFF. CDR3 DNA: TGTGCCAGCAGCGGGACAGGGGGCCCCGGGGAGCTGTTTTTT.

This sequence joins TRBV4-1 and TRBJ1-5; TRBD1 matches 11 bases. V dropped 4 bases and J dropped 6; count of bases not matched to a gene: 17. Germline V gives CDR1 MGHRA, CDR2 YSYEKL. The CDR3 runs 19 residues. The CDR3 coding sequence is TGCGCCAGCAGCCGAGATTCCGGGACAGGGGGTTCTTTCGGTCAGCCCCAGCATTTT. It translates to CASSRDSGTGGSFGQPQHF.

The chain joins TRBV7-2 to TRBJ1-6, with TRBD1 matching over 7 bases. Losses at the gene ends were 1 base for V and 6 bases for J; bases not matched to a gene: 0. From germline, CDR1 is SGHTA and CDR2 FQGNSA. CDR3 length equals 14 residues. The CDR3 DNA sequence: TGTGCCAGCAGCTTAGACAGGGGTAATTCACCCCTCCACTTT. This gives the protein CASSLDRGNSPLHF.

The V and J genes are TRBV30 and TRBJ2-1, with 14 bases fitting TRBD2. The J segment lost 5 bases and the V segment lost 0 bases, leaving 6 bases of the junction unmatched. The length of the CDR3 is 17 residues. Germline V CDR1 and CDR2: GTSNPN, SVGIG (reference sequence). Here the CDR3 DNA reads TGTGCCTGGAGTGTAGGAGCGGGACTAGCGGGAGACAATGAGCAGTTCTTC. Protein: CAWSVGAGLAGDNEQFF.